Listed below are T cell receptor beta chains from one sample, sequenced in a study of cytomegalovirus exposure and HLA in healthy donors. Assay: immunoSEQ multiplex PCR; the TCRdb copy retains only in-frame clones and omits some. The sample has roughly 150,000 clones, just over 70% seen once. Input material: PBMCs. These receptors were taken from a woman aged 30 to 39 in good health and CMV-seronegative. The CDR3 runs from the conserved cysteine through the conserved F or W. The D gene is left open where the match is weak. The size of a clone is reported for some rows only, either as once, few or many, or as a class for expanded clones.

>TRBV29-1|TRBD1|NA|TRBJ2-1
CSAVRDRGYNEQFF
TGCAGCGCAGTTAGGGACAGGGGCTACAATGAGCAGTTCTTC
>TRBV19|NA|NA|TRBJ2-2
CASRQSTGELFF
TGTGCCAGTAGACAGAGCACCGGGGAGCTGTTTTTT
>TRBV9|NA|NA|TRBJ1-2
CASSVGGARANYGYTF
TGTGCCAGCAGCGTAGGGGGAGCGAGAGCTAACTATGGCTACACCTTC
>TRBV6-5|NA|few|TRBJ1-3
CASSYSRGNTIYF
TGTGCCAGCAGTTACTCGAGAGGAAACACCATATATTTT
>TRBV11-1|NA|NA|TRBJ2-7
CASSLGGDSYEQYF
TGTGCCAGCAGCTTAGGGGGAGATTCCTACGAGCAGTACTTC
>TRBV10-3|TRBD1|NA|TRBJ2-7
CAIRPTGGSSYEQYF
TGTGCCATCAGGCCCACAGGGGGAAGTTCCTACGAGCAGTACTTC
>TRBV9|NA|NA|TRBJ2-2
CASSVGNSGPNTGELFF
TGTGCCAGCAGCGTAGGAAATAGCGGCCCGAACACCGGGGAGCTGTTTTTT
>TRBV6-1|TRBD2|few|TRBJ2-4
CASSEAKIAGAKNIQYF
TGTGCCAGCAGTGAAGCGAAAATAGCGGGAGCCAAAAACATTCAGTACTTC
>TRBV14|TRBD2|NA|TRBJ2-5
CASSPTSGAQETQYF
TGTGCCAGCAGCCCGACTAGCGGGGCCCAAGAGACCCAGTACTTC
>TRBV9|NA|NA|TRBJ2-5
CASSVRLAETQYF
TGTGCCAGCAGCGTACGGCTAGCGGAGACCCAGTACTTC
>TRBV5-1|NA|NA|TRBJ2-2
CASSPSGNTGELFF
TGCGCCAGCAGTCCCAGCGGGAACACCGGGGAGCTGTTTTTT
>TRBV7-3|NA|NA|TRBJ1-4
CASSPTGEGTNEKLFF
TGTGCCAGCAGCCCGACAGGAGAAGGCACTAATGAAAAACTGTTTTTT
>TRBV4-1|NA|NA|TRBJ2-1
CASSHDDRPTYNGQFF
TGCGCCAGCAGTCATGATGACAGGCCCACCTACAATGGGCAGTTCTTC
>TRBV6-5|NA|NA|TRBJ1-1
CASRGASGVTEAFF
TGTGCCAGCAGGGGGGCCTCAGGGGTTACTGAAGCTTTCTTT
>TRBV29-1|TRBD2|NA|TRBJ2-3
CSVAGRGTDTQYF
TGCAGCGTTGCCGGGAGGGGAACAGATACGCAGTATTTT
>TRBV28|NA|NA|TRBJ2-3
CASRLGGAADTQYF
TGTGCCAGCAGGCTCGGCGGGGCGGCAGATACGCAGTATTTT
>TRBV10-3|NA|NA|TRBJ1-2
CAISESRAGDGGYTF
TGTGCCATCAGTGAGTCGAGGGCCGGGGATGGTGGCTACACCTTC
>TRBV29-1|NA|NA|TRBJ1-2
CSVDNRGYGYTF
TGCAGCGTTGATAATCGAGGGTATGGCTACACCTTC
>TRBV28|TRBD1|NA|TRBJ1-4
CASSSWGTGLGNEKLFF
TGTGCCAGCAGTTCCTGGGGGACAGGGTTGGGGAATGAAAAACTGTTTTTT
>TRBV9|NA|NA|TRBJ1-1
CASSVAPLDTEAFF
TGTGCCAGCAGCGTAGCCCCGTTAGATACTGAAGCTTTCTTT
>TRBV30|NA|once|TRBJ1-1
CAWSQTDMNTEAFF
TGTGCCTGGAGTCAGACAGACATGAACACTGAAGCTTTCTTT
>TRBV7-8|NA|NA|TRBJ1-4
CASSLAGTRNEKLFF
TGTGCCAGCAGCTTAGCCGGGACACGAAATGAAAAACTGTTTTTT
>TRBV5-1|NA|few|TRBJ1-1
CASSLFAGNTEAFF
TGCGCCAGCAGCTTGTTCGCGGGGAACACTGAAGCTTTCTTT
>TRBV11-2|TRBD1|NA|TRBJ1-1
CASSRGGQLNTEAFF
TGTGCCAGCAGTCGTGGGGGACAGTTGAACACTGAAGCTTTCTTT
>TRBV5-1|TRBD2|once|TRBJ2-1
CASGLGLATYNEQFF
TGCGCCAGCGGCTTGGGACTAGCGACTTACAATGAGCAGTTCTTC
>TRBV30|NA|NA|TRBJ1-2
CAWSPGVYGYTF
TGTGCCTGGAGTCCCGGGGTCTATGGCTACACCTTC
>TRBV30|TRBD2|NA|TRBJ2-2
CAWSAPGLADNTGELFF
TGTGCCTGGAGTGCCCCAGGACTAGCGGACAACACCGGGGAGCTGTTTTTT
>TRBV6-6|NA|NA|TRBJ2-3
CASLPTAVGADTQYF
TGTGCCAGCCTGCCGACTGCCGTCGGGGCAGATACGCAGTATTTT
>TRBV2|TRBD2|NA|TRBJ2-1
CASTRYTGTSGSQYNEQFF
TGTGCCAGCACCCGGTATACCGGGACTAGCGGGAGTCAGTACAATGAGCAGTTCTTC
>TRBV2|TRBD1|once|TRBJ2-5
CASSQTGDLETQYF
TGTGCCAGCAGTCAGACAGGGGACCTAGAGACCCAGTACTTC
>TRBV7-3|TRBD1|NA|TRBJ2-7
CASSLTGGQGGEQYF
TGTGCCAGCAGCTTAACGGGAGGACAGGGAGGCGAGCAGTACTTC
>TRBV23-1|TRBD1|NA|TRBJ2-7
CASSHPWDRSSSNSYEQYF
TGCGCCAGCAGTCATCCTTGGGACAGGAGCTCCTCCAACTCCTACGAGCAGTACTTC
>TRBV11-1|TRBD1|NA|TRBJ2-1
CASSLAPGDRGTNEQFF
TGTGCCAGCAGCTTAGCTCCGGGGGACAGGGGGACCAATGAGCAGTTCTTC
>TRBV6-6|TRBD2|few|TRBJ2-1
CASSPSGTRRDEQFF
TGTGCCAGCAGTCCGTCCGGGACTAGACGAGATGAGCAGTTCTTC
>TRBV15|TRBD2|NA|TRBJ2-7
CATSRDWAGVDYEQYF
TGTGCCACCAGCAGAGATTGGGCGGGGGTGGACTACGAGCAGTACTTC
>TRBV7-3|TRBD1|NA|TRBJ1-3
CASSQGVGNTIYF
TGTGCCAGCAGCCAGGGGGTTGGAAACACCATATATTTT
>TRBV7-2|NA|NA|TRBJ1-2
CASSPDSNYGYTF
TGTGCCAGCAGCCCGGACAGTAACTATGGCTACACCTTC
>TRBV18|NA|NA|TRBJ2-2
CASSVQGPGELFF
TGTGCCAGCTCAGTACAGGGACCCGGGGAGCTGTTTTTT
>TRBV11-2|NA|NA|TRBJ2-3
CASSLDDSADTDTQYF
TGTGCCAGCAGCTTAGATGACAGCGCGGACACAGATACGCAGTATTTT
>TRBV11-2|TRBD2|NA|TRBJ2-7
CASSPIRREGAYEQYF
TGTGCCAGCAGCCCCATACGGCGGGAGGGGGCCTACGAGCAGTACTTC
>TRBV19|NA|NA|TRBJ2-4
CASSITGFGAKNIQYF
TGTGCCAGTAGTATCACAGGGTTCGGGGCCAAAAACATTCAGTACTTC
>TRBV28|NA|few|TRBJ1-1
CASNRAASGNTEAFF
TGTGCCAGCAACAGGGCCGCGTCGGGGAACACTGAAGCTTTCTTT
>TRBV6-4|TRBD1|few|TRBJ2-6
CASSDSTGAGANVLTF
TGTGCCAGCAGTGACTCTACAGGGGCTGGGGCCAACGTCCTGACTTTC
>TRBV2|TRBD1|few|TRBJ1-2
CATTSQGALYGYTF
TGTGCCACAACGAGCCAGGGGGCCCTCTATGGCTACACCTTC
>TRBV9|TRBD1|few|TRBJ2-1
CASSVESTGTYNEQFF
TGTGCCAGCAGCGTAGAATCGACAGGGACCTACAATGAGCAGTTCTTC
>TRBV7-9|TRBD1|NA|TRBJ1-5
CSSSSQGDQPQHF
TGTTCCAGCAGCTCTCAGGGGGATCAGCCCCAGCATTTT
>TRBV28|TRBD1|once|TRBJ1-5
CASRRTGPLHF
TGTGCCAGCAGAAGGACAGGCCCGCTGCATTTT
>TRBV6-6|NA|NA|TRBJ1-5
CASSRLGQHSNQPQHF
TGTGCCAGCAGCCGTCTCGGACAGCATAGCAATCAGCCCCAGCATTTT
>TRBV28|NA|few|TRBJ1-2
CASSWELYGYTF
TGTGCCAGCAGTTGGGAGCTCTATGGCTACACCTTC
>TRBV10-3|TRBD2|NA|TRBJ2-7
CAIWRGLAGTYEQYF
TGTGCCATCTGGCGCGGACTAGCGGGTACCTACGAGCAGTACTTC